This TCR beta chain is from a study of blood T cell repertoires in COVID-19. Study in general: Collection of acute and convalescent COVID-19 samples took place in the United States, Italy and Spain. Sources were T cells, B-cell-depleted T cells, or PBMCs; the material itself was cDNA or gDNA.

In the authors' workflow: Reference gene primer amplification yielded estimated nucleated cell counts. Repertoires were generated with immunoSEQ multiplex PCR, while TCRdb's copy carries only in-frame clones and drops some. D and trimming were read from the DNA, whereas the V and J calls and clone size are those reported in that table. The repertoire has about 190,000 clones, 88% of them found once; the top ten carry 5% to 6.5%. The V gene's germline CDR1 is MNHNS and CDR2 SASEGT. The CDR3 contains 11 residues. V lost 7 bases, J lost 5 bases, and 6 bases lay in between. This chain connects TRBV6-1 to TRBJ1-5, with D maybe TRBD1 (6 bases). The sequence came from a man aged 35 to 55 with active or convalescent COVID-19. Sequenced: peripheral blood. This CDR3 is CASTGDQPQHF. The DNA for the CDR3 is TGTGCCAGCACAGGGGATCAGCCCCAGCATTTT.